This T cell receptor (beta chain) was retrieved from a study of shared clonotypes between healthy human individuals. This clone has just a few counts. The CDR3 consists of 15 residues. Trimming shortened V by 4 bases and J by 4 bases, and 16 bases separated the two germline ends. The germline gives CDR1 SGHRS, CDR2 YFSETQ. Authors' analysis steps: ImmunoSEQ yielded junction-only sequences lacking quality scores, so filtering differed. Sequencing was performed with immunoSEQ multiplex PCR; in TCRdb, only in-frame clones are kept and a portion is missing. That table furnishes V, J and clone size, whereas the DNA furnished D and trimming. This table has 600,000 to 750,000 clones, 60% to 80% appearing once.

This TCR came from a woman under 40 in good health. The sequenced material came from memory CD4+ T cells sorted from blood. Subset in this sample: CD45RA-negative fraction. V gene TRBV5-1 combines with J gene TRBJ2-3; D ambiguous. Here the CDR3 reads CASSKLFGRSDTQYF. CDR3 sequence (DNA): TGCGCCAGCAGCAAATTGTTCGGACGATCAGATACGCAGTATTTT.